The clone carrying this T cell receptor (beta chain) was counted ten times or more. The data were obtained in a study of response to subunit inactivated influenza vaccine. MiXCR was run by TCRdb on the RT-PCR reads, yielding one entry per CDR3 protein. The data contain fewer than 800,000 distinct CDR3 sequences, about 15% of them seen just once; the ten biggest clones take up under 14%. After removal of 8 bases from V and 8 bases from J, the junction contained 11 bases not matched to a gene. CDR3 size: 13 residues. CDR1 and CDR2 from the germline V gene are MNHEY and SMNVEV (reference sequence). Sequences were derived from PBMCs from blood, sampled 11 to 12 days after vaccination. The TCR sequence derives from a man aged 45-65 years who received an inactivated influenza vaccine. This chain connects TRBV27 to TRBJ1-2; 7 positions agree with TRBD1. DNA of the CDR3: TGTGCCAGCTCCACCGACAGGGAGGGCGGCTACACCTTC. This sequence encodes CASSTDREGGYTF.